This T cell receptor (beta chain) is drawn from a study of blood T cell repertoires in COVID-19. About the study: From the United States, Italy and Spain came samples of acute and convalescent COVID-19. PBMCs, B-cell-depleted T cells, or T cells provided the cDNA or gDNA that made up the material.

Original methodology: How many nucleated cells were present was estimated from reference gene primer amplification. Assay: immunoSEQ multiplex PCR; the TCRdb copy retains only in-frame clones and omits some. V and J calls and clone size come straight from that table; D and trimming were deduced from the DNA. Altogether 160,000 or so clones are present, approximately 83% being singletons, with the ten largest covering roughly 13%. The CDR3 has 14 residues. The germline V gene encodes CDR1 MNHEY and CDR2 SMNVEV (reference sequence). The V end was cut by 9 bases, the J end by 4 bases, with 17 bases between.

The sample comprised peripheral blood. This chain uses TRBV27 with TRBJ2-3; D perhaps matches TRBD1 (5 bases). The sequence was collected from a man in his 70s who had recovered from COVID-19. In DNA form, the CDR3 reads TGTGCCAGTGTAGGGGCAAATTCCCCAGATACGCAGTATTTT. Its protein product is CASVGANSPDTQYF.